The 15 T cell receptor beta chains in this list originate from one sample, sequenced in a study of T cells after yellow fever vaccination (dated by TCRdb to between 2017 and 2020). Library preparation used 5' RACE. Reads for this sample came from an Illumina HiSeq 2500. The public reads were quality trimmed at Q25 with fastp and then assembled into clones with MiXCR by TCRdb, keeping productive beta chains. Entries that share a CDR3 protein sequence are merged under the most common genes and DNA. This sample is represented by more than 300,000 distinct CDR3 sequences; around 6.8% of them were singletons. The top ten clones comprise about a sixth of the sample. The treatment or condition label, as the study defines it: live attenuated yellow fever vaccine strain. The material was PBMCs, obtained about 49 days after the first yellow fever vaccination. The source of these receptors is a man younger than 35 who received the YFV17D yellow fever vaccine.

The table lists this clonotype with a few counts. In DNA, the CDR3 is TGTGCCACCAGTGATTCCACAGGGAGGTCCTACGAGCAGTACTTC. As protein: CATSDSTGRSYEQYF. The V call is TRBV24-1, the J call TRBJ2-7, with D possibly called TRBD1 or TRBD2 (6 bases each). Germline V CDR1 and CDR2: KGHDR, SFDVKD. The CDR3 length is 15 residues. V lost 2 bases and J 1 base, leaving 11 bases between the germline ends.

This clonotype came up a few times. The chain couples TRBV12-3 or TRBV12-4 to TRBJ2-3; D is tentatively TRBD1 or TRBD2 (5 bases each). The length of the CDR3 is 14 residues. The ends were cut back, 7 bases at V and 8 bases at J, with 19 bases in the middle. The CDR3 region has the DNA TGTGCCAGCACCCTGATTGGGGGATTGGGTACGCAGTATTTT. It translates to CASTLIGGLGTQYF.

This clonotype was found a few times. This chain joins TRBV20-1 and TRBJ1-3; D gene uncertain. Germline lookup yields CDR1 DFQATT and CDR2 SNEGSKA (reference sequence). The CDR3 has 13 amino acids. Trimming took 6 bases from V and 0 from J, leaving 9 bases between them. The CDR3 bases are TGCAGTGCCAGACAAGTCTCTGGAAACACCATATATTTT. This codes for CSARQVSGNTIYF.

This clonotype was seen a few times. The chain couples TRBV5-6 to TRBJ1-2, with D hard to call. The CDR3 contains 14 residues. Germline V gene lookup returns CDR1 SGHDT and CDR2 YYEEEE. V was pared by 2 bases and J by 0 bases, with 8 bases between. The CDR3 nucleotides read TGTGCCAGCAGCTTTCCAGGAGCTAACTATGGCTACACCTTC. Its protein product is CASSFPGANYGYTF.

This clonotype showed up just a few times. The J gene is TRBJ1-3, the V gene TRBV7-8, with 10 positions matching TRBD1. V was clipped by 2 bases and J by 0 bases; unmatched bases: 4. In germline, CDR1 is SGHVS, CDR2 FQNEAQ. CDR3 size: 17 residues. The CDR3 loop is CASSLWDRGYSGNTIYF. In DNA, the CDR3 is TGTGCCAGCAGCTTATGGGACAGGGGATACTCTGGAAACACCATATATTTT.

This clonotype was seen at least ten times. This chain links TRBV12-3 or TRBV12-4 with TRBJ2-7; 9 positions match TRBD1. There are 14 residues in the CDR3. Unmatched junction bases numbered 3, after V lost 4 bases and J lost 2 bases. The CDR3 nucleotides read TGTGCCAGCAGTTCCGGGACAGGGCCCTACGAGCAGTACTTC. Amino acid sequence: CASSSGTGPYEQYF.

This clonotype was seen ten or more times. This chain links TRBV7-2 with TRBJ2-3, with no clear D. There are 12 residues in the CDR3. V was shortened by 3 bases and J by 5 bases, with 6 bases between the two germline ends. Looked up from germline, CDR1 is SGHTA and CDR2 is FQGNSA. DNA of the CDR3: TGTGCCAGCAGCTTGCGAGTAGATACGCAGTATTTT. Translating it yields CASSLRVDTQYF.

This rearrangement joins TRBV2 to TRBJ2-7; no reliable D call. This CDR3 is built from 10 residues. The V end lost 8 bases, the J end lost 4 bases, and 6 bases lay between the germline ends. Per germline, CDR1 SNHLY and CDR2 FYNNEI. As DNA, the CDR3 is TGTGCCAGCCGGCGTTACGAGCAGTACTTC. Residues: CASRRYEQYF.

The table lists this clonotype with many counts. This rearrangement joins TRBV5-1 to TRBJ1-1; D may be TRBD1 (6 bases). Germline V gene sequence: CDR1 SGHRS, CDR2 YFSETQ. CDR3 size: 14 residues. V lost 0 bases to trimming and J lost 5 bases, with 11 bases between them. The CDR3 spells CASSLAGAQTEAFF. CDR3 in DNA: TGCGCCAGCAGCTTGGCGGGGGCCCAAACTGAAGCTTTCTTT.

A remark on this clonotype: One end of the junction fails to match germline, which may point to a read error. The J gene is TRBJ1-2, the V gene TRBV6-5; 9 nucleotides line up with TRBD1. The CDR3 sequence is 12 residues long. Germline CDR1 reads MNHEY; CDR2 reads SVGAGI. In DNA, the CDR3 is TGTGCCAGCGGGACAGGGCCCTATGACTACACCTTC. This sequence encodes CASGTGPYDYTF.

The chain carries TRBV18 and TRBJ2-5, with D maybe TRBD1 (5 bases). Per germline, CDR1 KGHSH and CDR2 LQKENI. V was shortened by 2 bases and J by 5 bases, with 12 bases between the two germline ends. This CDR3 region has 14 residues. CDR3 in DNA: TGTGCCAGCTCACCATCTCAAGGGGCGGAGACCCAGTACTTC. Translating gives CASSPSQGAETQYF.

The chain employs TRBV5-1 and TRBJ2-2; TRBD1 might be the D (5 bases). Trimming pared 6 bases from V and 5 bases from J, leaving 14 bases between. The germline CDR1 and CDR2 sequences are SGHRS and YFSETQ. The CDR3 is 14 amino acids. The CDR3 sequence is CASNQGEWTGELFF. CDR3 nucleotide sequence: TGCGCCAGCAACCAGGGCGAGTGGACCGGGGAGCTGTTTTTT.

This clonotype was detected many times. The chain is built from TRBV20-1 and TRBJ2-1; no clear D. The germline CDR1 and CDR2 sequences are DFQATT and SNEGSKA (reference sequence). This CDR3 has 15 residues. Trimming took off 5 bases at V and 2 bases at J, with 16 bases between the two ends. CDR3 protein: CSAPPPRVPYNEQFF. CDR3 sequence (DNA): TGCAGTGCTCCGCCCCCCCGGGTTCCCTACAATGAGCAGTTCTTC.

This clonotype was detected many times. This rearrangement joins TRBV20-1 to TRBJ2-5, with unresolved D. The V gene's germline CDR1 is DFQATT and CDR2 SNEGSKA (reference sequence). The CDR3 extends over 10 amino acids. Trimming stripped 5 bases from V and 5 bases from J, with 6 bases between. The CDR3 region is CSALGETQYF. CDR3 bases: TGCAGTGCTCTGGGCGAGACCCAGTACTTC.

The rearrangement joins TRBV11-1 to TRBJ2-1, with TRBD1 matching over 8 bases. The germline gives CDR1 SGHAT, CDR2 FQDESV (reference sequence). The ends lost 4 bases at V and 12 bases at J; junction bases unmatched: 11. This CDR3 region has 14 residues. Here the CDR3 reads CASSYGRQGIGQFF. In DNA form, the CDR3 reads TGTGCCAGCAGCTACGGTAGACAGGGGATCGGGCAGTTCTTC.